This T cell receptor (beta chain) was obtained from a study of T-cell memory formation after mild COVID-19. Study-wide background: The study found TCR clusters largely donor specific.

TCRdb re-derived calls from the 5' RACE reads in MiXCR, one entry per CDR3 protein. The table lists fewer than 50,000 distinct CDR3 sequences, less than 15% of them singletons. The CDR3 totals 15 residues. Germline V gene data show CDR1 as MDHEN and CDR2 as SYDVKM. V was pared by 4 bases and J by 8 bases, with 18 bases between. What was sequenced was PBMCs or a T cell subset sorted from them (not recorded which). V and J are TRBV28 and TRBJ2-4; possibly TRBD1 for D (5 bases). The TCR was taken from a man aged 18 to 35 who had mild COVID-19 (a few samples of this study predate the infection). Cell type and time point are not known. The CDR3 is CASSYPGLLKDIQYF. The DNA for the CDR3 is TGTGCCAGCAGTTACCCAGGGCTCCTGAAGGACATTCAGTACTTC.